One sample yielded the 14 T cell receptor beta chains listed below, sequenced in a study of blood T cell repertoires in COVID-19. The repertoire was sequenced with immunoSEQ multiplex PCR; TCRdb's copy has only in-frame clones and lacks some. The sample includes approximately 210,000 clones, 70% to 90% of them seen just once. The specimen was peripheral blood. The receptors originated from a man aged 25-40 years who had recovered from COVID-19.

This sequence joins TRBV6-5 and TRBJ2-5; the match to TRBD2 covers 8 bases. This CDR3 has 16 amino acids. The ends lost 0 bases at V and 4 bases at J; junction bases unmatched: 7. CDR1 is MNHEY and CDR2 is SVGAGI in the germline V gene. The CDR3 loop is CASSYSTGGLGETQYF. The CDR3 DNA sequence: TGTGCCAGCAGTTACTCGACGGGGGGGCTAGGAGAGACCCAGTACTTC.

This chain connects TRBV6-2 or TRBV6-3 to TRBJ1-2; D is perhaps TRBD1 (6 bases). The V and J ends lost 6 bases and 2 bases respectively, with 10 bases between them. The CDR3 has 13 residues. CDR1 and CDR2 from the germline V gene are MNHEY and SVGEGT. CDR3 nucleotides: TGTGCCAGCAGCCCGCAGGGGAACTATGGCTACACCTTC. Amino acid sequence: CASSPQGNYGYTF.

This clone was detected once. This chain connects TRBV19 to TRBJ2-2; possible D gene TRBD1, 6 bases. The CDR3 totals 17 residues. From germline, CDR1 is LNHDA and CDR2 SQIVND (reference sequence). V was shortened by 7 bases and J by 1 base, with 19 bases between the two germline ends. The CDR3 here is CASNLRPWTENTGELFF. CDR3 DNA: TGTGCCAGTAACCTACGACCCTGGACAGAGAACACCGGGGAGCTGTTTTTT. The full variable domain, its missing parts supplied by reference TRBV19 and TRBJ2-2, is DGGITQSPKYLFRKEGQNVTLSCEQNLNHDAMYWYRQDPGQGLRLIYYSQIVNDFQKGDIAEGYSVSREKKESFPLTVTSAQKNPTAFYLCASNLRPWTENTGELFFGEGSRLTVL.

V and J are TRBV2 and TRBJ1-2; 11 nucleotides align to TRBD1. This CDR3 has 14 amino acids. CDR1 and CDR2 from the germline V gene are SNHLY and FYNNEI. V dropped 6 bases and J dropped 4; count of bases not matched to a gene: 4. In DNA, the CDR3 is TGTGCCAGCAGGGTCGGGACAGGGGGCTATGGCTACACCTTC. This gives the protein CASRVGTGGYGYTF.

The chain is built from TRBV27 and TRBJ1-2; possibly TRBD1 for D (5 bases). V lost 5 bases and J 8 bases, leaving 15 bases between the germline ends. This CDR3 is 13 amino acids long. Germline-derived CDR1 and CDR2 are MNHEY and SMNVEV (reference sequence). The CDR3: CASSPGGRRGYTF. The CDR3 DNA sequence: TGTGCCAGCAGTCCCGGGGGACGGAGGGGCTACACCTTC.

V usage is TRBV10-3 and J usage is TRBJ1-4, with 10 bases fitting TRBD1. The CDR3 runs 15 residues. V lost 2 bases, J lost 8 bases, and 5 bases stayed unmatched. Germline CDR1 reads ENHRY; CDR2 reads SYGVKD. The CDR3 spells CAISERGQGSEKLFF. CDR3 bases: TGTGCCATCAGTGAGCGGGGACAGGGGAGCGAAAAACTGTTTTTT.

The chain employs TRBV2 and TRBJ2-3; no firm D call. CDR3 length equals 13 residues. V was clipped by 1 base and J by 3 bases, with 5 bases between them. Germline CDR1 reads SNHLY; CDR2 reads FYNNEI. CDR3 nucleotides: TGTGCCAGCAGTGAAGGACTGACAGATACGCAGTATTTT. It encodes CASSEGLTDTQYF.

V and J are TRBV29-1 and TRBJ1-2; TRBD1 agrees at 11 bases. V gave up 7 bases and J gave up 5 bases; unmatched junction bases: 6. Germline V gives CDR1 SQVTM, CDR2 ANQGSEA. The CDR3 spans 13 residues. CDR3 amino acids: CSGTGGRDYGYTF. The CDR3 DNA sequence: TGCAGCGGGACAGGGGGCCGGGATTATGGCTACACCTTC.

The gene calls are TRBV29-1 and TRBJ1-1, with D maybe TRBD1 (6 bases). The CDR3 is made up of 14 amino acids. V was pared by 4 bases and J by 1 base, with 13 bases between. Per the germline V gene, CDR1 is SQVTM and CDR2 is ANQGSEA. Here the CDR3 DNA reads TGCAGCGTTGCCGGGAGGACAGCGAACACTGAAGCTTTCTTT. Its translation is CSVAGRTANTEAFF.

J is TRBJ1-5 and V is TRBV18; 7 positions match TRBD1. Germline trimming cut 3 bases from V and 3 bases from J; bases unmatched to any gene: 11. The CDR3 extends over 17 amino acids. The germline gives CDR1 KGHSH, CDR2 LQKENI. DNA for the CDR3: TGTGCCAGCTCACCCCGCCATGGGACAGCGCTCAATCAGCCCCAGCATTTT. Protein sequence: CASSPRHGTALNQPQHF.

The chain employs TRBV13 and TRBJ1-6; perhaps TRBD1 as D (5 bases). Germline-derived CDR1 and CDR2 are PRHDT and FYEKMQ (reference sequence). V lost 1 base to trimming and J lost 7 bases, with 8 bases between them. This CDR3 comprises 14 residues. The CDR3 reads CASSLAGLNSPLHF. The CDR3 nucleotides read TGTGCCAGCAGCTTAGCGGGACTCAATTCACCCCTCCACTTT.

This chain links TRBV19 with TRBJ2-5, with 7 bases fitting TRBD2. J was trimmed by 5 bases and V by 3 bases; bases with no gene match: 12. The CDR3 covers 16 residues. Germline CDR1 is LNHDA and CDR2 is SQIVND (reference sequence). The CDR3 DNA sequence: TGTGCCAGTAGTATGGGAGGGGCCTCCTTCCAGGAGACCCAGTACTTC. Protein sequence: CASSMGGASFQETQYF.

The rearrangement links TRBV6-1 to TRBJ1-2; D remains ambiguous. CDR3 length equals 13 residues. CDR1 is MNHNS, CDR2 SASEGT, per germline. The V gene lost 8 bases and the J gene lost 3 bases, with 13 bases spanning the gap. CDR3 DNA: TGTGCCAGCTCGCCCCGCCCGGACTATGGCTACACCTTC. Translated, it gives CASSPRPDYGYTF.

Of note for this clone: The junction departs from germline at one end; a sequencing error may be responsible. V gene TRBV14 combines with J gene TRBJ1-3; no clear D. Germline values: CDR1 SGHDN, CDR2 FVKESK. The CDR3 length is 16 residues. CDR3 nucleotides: TGTGCCAGCAGCCAGTTACAGCTAGCCTCTGGAATCACCATATATTTT. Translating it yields CASSQLQLASGITIYF.